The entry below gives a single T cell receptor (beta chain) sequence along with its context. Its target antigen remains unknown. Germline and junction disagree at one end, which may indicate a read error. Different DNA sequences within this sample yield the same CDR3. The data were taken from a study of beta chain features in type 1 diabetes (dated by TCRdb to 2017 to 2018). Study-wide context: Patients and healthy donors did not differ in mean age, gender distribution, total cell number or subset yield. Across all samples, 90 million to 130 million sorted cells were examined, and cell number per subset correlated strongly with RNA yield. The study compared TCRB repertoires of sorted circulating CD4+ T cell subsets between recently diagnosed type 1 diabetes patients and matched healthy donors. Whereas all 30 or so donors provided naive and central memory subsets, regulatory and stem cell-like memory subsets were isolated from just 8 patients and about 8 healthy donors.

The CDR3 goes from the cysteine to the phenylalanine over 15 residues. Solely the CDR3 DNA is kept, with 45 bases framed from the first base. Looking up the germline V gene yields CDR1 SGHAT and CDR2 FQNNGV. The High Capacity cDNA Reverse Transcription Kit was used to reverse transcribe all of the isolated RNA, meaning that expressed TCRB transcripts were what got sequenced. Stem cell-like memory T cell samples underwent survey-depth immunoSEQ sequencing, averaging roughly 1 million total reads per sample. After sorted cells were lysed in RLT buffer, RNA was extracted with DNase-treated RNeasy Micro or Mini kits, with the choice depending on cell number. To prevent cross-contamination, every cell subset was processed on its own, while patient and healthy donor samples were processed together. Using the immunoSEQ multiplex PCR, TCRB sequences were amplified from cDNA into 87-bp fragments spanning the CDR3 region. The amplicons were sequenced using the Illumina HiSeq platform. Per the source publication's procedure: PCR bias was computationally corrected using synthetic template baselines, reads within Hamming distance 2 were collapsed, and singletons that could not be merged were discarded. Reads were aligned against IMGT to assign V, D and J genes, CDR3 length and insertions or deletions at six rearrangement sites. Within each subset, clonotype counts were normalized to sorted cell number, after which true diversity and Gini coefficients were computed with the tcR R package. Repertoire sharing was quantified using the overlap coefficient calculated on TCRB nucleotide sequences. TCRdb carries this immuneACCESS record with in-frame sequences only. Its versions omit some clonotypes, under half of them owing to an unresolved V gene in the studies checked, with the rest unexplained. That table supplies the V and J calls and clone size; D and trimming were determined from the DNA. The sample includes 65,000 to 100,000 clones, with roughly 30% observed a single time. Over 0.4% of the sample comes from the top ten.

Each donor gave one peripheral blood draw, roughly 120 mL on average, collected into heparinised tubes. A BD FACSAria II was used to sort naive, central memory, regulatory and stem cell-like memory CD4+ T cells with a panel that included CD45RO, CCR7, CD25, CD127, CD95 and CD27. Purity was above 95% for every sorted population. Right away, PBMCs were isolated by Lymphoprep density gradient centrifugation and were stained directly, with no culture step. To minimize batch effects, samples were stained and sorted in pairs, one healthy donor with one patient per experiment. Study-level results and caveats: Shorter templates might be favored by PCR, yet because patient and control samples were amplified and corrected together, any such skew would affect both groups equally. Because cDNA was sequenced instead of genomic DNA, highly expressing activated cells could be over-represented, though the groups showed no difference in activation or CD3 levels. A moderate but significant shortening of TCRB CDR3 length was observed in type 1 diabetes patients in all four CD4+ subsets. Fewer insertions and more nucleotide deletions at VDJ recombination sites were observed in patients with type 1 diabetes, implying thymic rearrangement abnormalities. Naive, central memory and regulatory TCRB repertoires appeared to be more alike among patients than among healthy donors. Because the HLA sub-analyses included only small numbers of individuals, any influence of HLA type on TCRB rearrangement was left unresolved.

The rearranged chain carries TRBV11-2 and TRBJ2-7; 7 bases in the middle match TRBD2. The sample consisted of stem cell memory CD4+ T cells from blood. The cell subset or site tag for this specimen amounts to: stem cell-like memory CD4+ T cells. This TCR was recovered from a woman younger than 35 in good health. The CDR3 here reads CASRRPGGSSHEQYF. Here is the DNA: TGTGCTAGCAGGAGACCTGGCGGGAGTTCCCACGAGCAGTACTTC. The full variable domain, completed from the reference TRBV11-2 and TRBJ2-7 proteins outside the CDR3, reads EAGVAQSPRYKIIEKRQSVAFWCNPISGHATLYWYQQILGQGPKLLIQFQNNGVVDDSQLPKDRFSAERLKGVDSTLKIQPAKLEDSAVYLCASRRPGGSSHEQYFGPGTRLTVT.